This entry lists 25 T cell receptor beta chains sequenced from one sample in a study of control samples from healthy donors and cancer patients. Profiling relied on immunoSEQ multiplex PCR, and the TCRdb table lists in-frame clones only, not all of them. The table records about 73,000 clones, about nine tenths of them present only once. The source material was PBMCs. The receptors derive from a man in his 60s with lung cancer.

The chain carries TRBV5-6 and TRBJ1-4, with D perhaps matching TRBD1 (6 bases). In germline, CDR1 is SGHDT, CDR2 YYEEEE. Trimming stripped 4 bases from V and 7 bases from J, with 20 bases between. This CDR3 region has 16 residues. CDR3 protein: CASSPSMGAGVEKLFF. The CDR3 nucleotides are TGTGCCAGCAGCCCCTCTATGGGGGCAGGTGTTGAAAAACTGTTTTTT. Together with reference TRBV5-6 and TRBJ1-4, the CDR3 gives the full variable domain: DAGVTQSPTHLIKTRGQQVTLRCSPKSGHDTVSWYQQALGQGPQFIFQYYEEEERQRGNFPDRFSGHQFPNYSSELNVNALLLGDSALYLCASSPSMGAGVEKLFFGSGTQLSVL.

The gene calls are TRBV5-4 and TRBJ1-2, with D unclear. CDR3 length: 14 residues. Germline V gene lookup returns CDR1 SGHNT and CDR2 YYREEE (reference sequence). V was trimmed by 2 bases and J by 4 bases, leaving 12 bases between them. CDR3: CASSFGGFVYGYTF. The CDR3 DNA is TGTGCCAGCAGCTTTGGAGGTTTCGTCTATGGCTACACCTTC.

This clone is a singleton in its sample. This chain uses TRBV7-6 with TRBJ1-4; D gene unclear. Germline-derived CDR1 and CDR2 are SGHVS and FNYEAQ. Trimming stripped 0 bases from V and 0 bases from J, with 8 bases between. This CDR3 region has 16 residues. As DNA, the CDR3 is TGTGCCAGCAGCTTAGCACGGAATACAACTAATGAAAAACTGTTTTTT. Its translation: CASSLARNTTNEKLFF.

This clone was counted once. The CDR3 loop reads CASGLVQDGTITDTQYF. Written as DNA, the CDR3 is TGTGCTAGTGGTTTGGTACAGGACGGCACCATCACAGATACGCAGTATTTT. The chain uses TRBV12-5 and TRBJ2-3; TRBD1 is a possible D gene (5 bases). From germline, CDR1 is LGHNT and CDR2 FRNRAP. The germline V and J ends were trimmed by 0 bases and 2 bases, with 15 bases remaining between them. The CDR3 spans 17 residues.

This chain uses TRBV9 with TRBJ1-4; possibly TRBD1 for D (6 bases). The germline V gene has CDR1 SGDLS and CDR2 YYNGEE. The CDR3 has 15 amino acids. V was trimmed by 1 base and J by 3 bases, leaving 10 bases between them. The CDR3 sequence: CASSVRGHSNEKLFF. CDR3 DNA: TGTGCCAGCAGCGTACGGGGACATTCTAATGAAAAACTGTTTTTT. Variable domain in full (rest from reference TRBV9 and TRBJ1-4): DSGVTQTPKHLITATGQRVTLRCSPRSGDLSVYWYQQSLDQGLQFLIQYYNGEERAKGNILERFSAQQFPDLHSELNLSSLELGDSALYFCASSVRGHSNEKLFFGSGTQLSVL.

This rearrangement joins TRBV6-5 to TRBJ2-5, with D uncertain. Germline V gene lookup returns CDR1 MNHEY and CDR2 SVGAGI. This CDR3 is built from 15 residues. Between the trimmed V and J ends, which lost 0 bases and 3 bases, there was a span of 11 bases. CDR3: CASSYSAGTEETQYF. The CDR3 DNA is TGTGCCAGCAGTTACTCTGCCGGAACGGAAGAGACCCAGTACTTC.

The chain couples TRBV18 to TRBJ1-1, with D tentatively TRBD1 (5 bases). The CDR3 spans 14 residues. V was cut by 4 bases and J by 6 bases, with 15 bases left in between. In germline, CDR1 is KGHSH, CDR2 LQKENI. CDR3: CASSQGTGVPEAFF. The DNA of the CDR3 is TGTGCCAGCTCACAAGGGACGGGAGTGCCTGAAGCTTTCTTT.

The chain joins TRBV4-2 to TRBJ1-1, with TRBD1 as a possible D gene (5 bases). The CDR3 consists of 16 residues. Germline V CDR1 and CDR2: LGHNA, YNFKEQ. The V gene lost 1 base and the J gene lost 0 bases, with 12 bases spanning the gap. The CDR3 sequence: CASSQGGVTVNTEAFF. The CDR3 DNA is TGTGCCAGCAGCCAAGGAGGGGTGACGGTGAACACTGAAGCTTTCTTT.

The chain combines TRBV5-1 with TRBJ2-1; D is unclear. The germline V gene has CDR1 SGHRS and CDR2 YFSETQ. This CDR3 spans 15 amino acids. V was cut by 0 bases and J by 1 base, with 8 bases left in between. CDR3 region: CASSLAATSYNEQFF. DNA for the CDR3: TGCGCCAGCAGCTTGGCCGCGACTTCCTACAATGAGCAGTTCTTC.

The table lists this clone with a count of one. The V and J genes are TRBV5-4 and TRBJ2-2; no clear D. The V end lost 1 base, the J end lost 0 bases, and 10 bases lay between the germline ends. The CDR3 runs 16 residues. The V gene's germline CDR1 is SGHNT and CDR2 YYREEE (reference sequence). The CDR3 loop reads CASSLRAHSNTGELFF. The CDR3 DNA follows: TGTGCCAGCAGCTTGAGAGCGCATTCGAACACCGGGGAGCTGTTTTTT.

The gene calls are TRBV25-1 and TRBJ2-2, with unresolved D. This CDR3 comprises 14 residues. The V gene lost 3 bases and the J gene lost 5 bases, with 10 bases spanning the gap. CDR1 MGHDK and CDR2 SYGVNS come from the germline V gene. The CDR3 nucleotides read TGTGCCAGCAGTGACCCTCCAAGGACCGGGGAGCTGTTTTTT. This sequence encodes CASSDPPRTGELFF.

J is TRBJ1-3 and V is TRBV30; D ambiguous. This CDR3 spans 11 amino acids. Per the germline V gene, CDR1 is GTSNPN and CDR2 is SVGIG (reference sequence). V lost 5 bases, J lost 4 bases, and 6 bases lay in between. CDR3 bases: TGTGCCTGGGGGATCGGAAACACCATATATTTT. Encoded protein: CAWGIGNTIYF.

The gene calls are TRBV19 and TRBJ1-2, with D hard to call. The length of the CDR3 is 12 residues. Looked up from germline, CDR1 is LNHDA and CDR2 is SQIVND (reference sequence). V was trimmed by 5 bases and J by 3 bases, leaving 7 bases between them. Here the CDR3 DNA reads TGTGCCAGTAGTCCAAGGGACTATGGCTACACCTTC. This sequence encodes CASSPRDYGYTF.

This clone appeared once. The chain couples TRBV19 to TRBJ1-4; D is possibly TRBD1 (5 bases). Germline-derived CDR1 and CDR2 are LNHDA and SQIVND (reference sequence). The CDR3 has 16 residues. V shed 5 bases and J shed 7 bases, with 20 bases lying between them. CDR3 region: CASSVPGPGGSEKLFF. In nucleotides, the CDR3 is TGTGCCAGTAGTGTTCCCGGGCCCGGGGGGAGTGAAAAACTGTTTTTT.

The chain recombines TRBV11-2 with TRBJ2-7, with D maybe TRBD2 (6 bases). This CDR3 is 18 amino acids long. Per germline, CDR1 SGHAT and CDR2 FQNNGV. Trimming shortened V by 1 base and J by 1 base, and 20 bases separated the two germline ends. The CDR3: CASSLANVGAGYSYEQYF. CDR3 coding DNA: TGTGCCAGCAGCTTAGCTAACGTCGGCGCGGGGTATTCCTACGAGCAGTACTTC.

DNA for the CDR3: TGTGCCAGCAACGAAGGGGGCTTTAATCAGCCCCAGCATTTT. Translated, it gives CASNEGGFNQPQHF. The rearrangement uses TRBV6-6 and TRBJ1-5, with 7 nucleotides matching TRBD1. This CDR3 is built from 14 residues. V lost 7 bases and J lost 4; bases outside the gene matches: 7. The germline gives CDR1 MNHNY, CDR2 SVGAGI (reference sequence).

This clone occurred once. The rearrangement uses TRBV10-3 and TRBJ1-6, with TRBD1 matching over 7 bases. CDR1 ENHRY and CDR2 SYGVKD come from the germline V gene. The CDR3 is made up of 14 amino acids. With V trimmed by 3 bases and J by 7 bases, 3 bases remained unmatched. CDR3 bases: TGTGCCATCAGTGACAGGGGGATAAATTCACCCCTCCACTTT. Translation gives CAISDRGINSPLHF.

The V call is TRBV18, the J call TRBJ1-4, with 10 bases that match TRBD1. Per germline, CDR1 KGHSH and CDR2 LQKENI. With 5 bases clipped from V and 4 bases from J, the junction kept 1 base outside the gene matches. CDR3 length: 14 residues. In nucleotides, the CDR3 is TGTGCCAGCTCATGGACAGGGGGTAATGAAAAACTGTTTTTT. It yields the protein CASSWTGGNEKLFF.

The chain carries TRBV10-1 and TRBJ2-3; D is uncertain. V was shortened by 3 bases and J by 5 bases, with 9 bases between the two germline ends. This CDR3 is 13 amino acids long. In germline, CDR1 is WNHNN, CDR2 SYGVQD (reference sequence). In nucleotides, the CDR3 is TGCGCCAGCAGTGAAGGCGTGCAAGATACGCAGTATTTT. Encoded protein: CASSEGVQDTQYF.

V usage is TRBV30 and J usage is TRBJ1-1; no definite D call. The V end was cut by 0 bases, the J end by 0 bases, with 5 bases between. CDR1 and CDR2 from the germline V gene are GTSNPN and SVGIG (reference sequence). The CDR3 sequence is 13 residues long. CDR3 sequence: CAWSVRLNTEAFF. The CDR3 DNA reads TGTGCCTGGAGTGTGAGGCTGAACACTGAAGCTTTCTTT.

This clone was observed a single time. The V call is TRBV5-6, the J call TRBJ1-2, with 8 positions matching TRBD1. V lost 4 bases, J lost 5 bases, and 7 bases stayed unmatched. CDR1 is SGHDT and CDR2 is YYEEEE in the germline V gene. This CDR3 region has 14 residues. The CDR3 is CASSPTGEGYGYTF. In DNA, the CDR3 is TGTGCCAGCAGCCCGACAGGGGAAGGGTATGGCTACACCTTC.

This rearrangement joins TRBV9 to TRBJ1-2, with 11 bases lining up with TRBD1. J lost 1 base, V lost 3 bases, and 2 bases had no gene match. Germline V lookup: CDR1 SGDLS, CDR2 YYNGEE. The CDR3 sequence is 15 residues long. The CDR3 DNA reads TGTGCCAGCAGCGCGGGACAGGGGGGTAACTATGGCTACACCTTC. It encodes CASSAGQGGNYGYTF.

The chain employs TRBV13 and TRBJ1-1; the D is unclear. Trimming left V 2 bases short and J 6 bases short, with 10 bases between. The CDR3 covers 13 residues. From germline, CDR1 is PRHDT and CDR2 FYEKMQ (reference sequence). CDR3 in amino acids: CASSLRGNAEAFF. Written as DNA, the CDR3 is TGTGCCAGCAGCTTAAGAGGGAATGCTGAAGCTTTCTTT.

The V gene is TRBV7-6, the J gene TRBJ1-1, with a possible D match to TRBD1 (6 bases). The ends were cut back, 1 base at V and 4 bases at J, with 13 bases in the middle. Looked up from germline, CDR1 is SGHVS and CDR2 is FNYEAQ. CDR3 length: 15 amino acids. The CDR3 sequence is CASSLGGRGGTEAFF. The CDR3 DNA sequence: TGTGCCAGCAGCTTAGGGGGCAGGGGTGGCACTGAAGCTTTCTTT.

As for this clone: A junction end diverges from the germline sequence, so it may reflect a read error. CDR3 sequence (DNA): TGTGCCAGCAGCTCCCCCCCCTGGCACTTC. Translating it yields CASSSPPWHF. The chain links TRBV7-3 to TRBJ2-7; D remains unclear. The CDR3 runs to 10 residues. Looked up from germline, CDR1 is SGHTA and CDR2 is FQGTGA. Combining the CDR3 with reference TRBV7-3 and TRBJ2-7 gives the whole variable domain GAGVSQTPSNKVTEKGKYVELRCDPISGHTALYWYRQSLGQGPEFLIYFQGTGAADDSGLPNDRFFAVRPEGSVSTLKIQRTERGDSAVYLCASSSPPWHFGPGTRLTVT.